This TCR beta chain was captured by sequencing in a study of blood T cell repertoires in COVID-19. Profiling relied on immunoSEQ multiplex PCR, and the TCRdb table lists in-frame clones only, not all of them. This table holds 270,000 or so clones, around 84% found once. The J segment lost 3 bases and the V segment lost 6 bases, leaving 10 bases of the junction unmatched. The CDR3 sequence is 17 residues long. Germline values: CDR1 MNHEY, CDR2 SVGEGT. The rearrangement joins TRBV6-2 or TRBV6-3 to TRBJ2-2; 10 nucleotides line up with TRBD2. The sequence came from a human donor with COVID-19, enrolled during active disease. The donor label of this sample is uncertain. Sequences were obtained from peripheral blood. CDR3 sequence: CASSPILAGVDTGELFF. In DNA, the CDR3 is TGTGCCAGCAGCCCTATCCTAGCGGGAGTAGACACCGGGGAGCTGTTTTTT.